The clone carrying this TCR beta chain was detected only a few times. Germline V gene data show CDR1 as SGDLS and CDR2 as YYNGEE. The CDR3 spans 15 residues. V was cut by 1 base and J by 2 bases, with 12 bases left in between. The sample comes from a study of immune heterogeneity within non-small cell lung tumors. Amplifying TCR beta CDR3 involved multiplex PCR carried out with 32 V and 13 J primers. TCRdb called the multiplex PCR reads again in MiXCR, with one record for every CDR3 protein. This sample has 5,000 or so distinct CDR3 sequences, with around a fifth found just once. The authors used 550 to 750 ng of bulk tumor genomic DNA per sample as template. Multiple widely separated biopsies were taken from each primary tumor at surgery. Before undergoing curative surgery, patients had newly diagnosed non-small cell lung cancer that was untreated.

This receptor was taken from a man between 60 and 70 years old with non-small cell lung cancer. This rearrangement joins TRBV9 to TRBJ1-2, with D tentatively TRBD1 (5 bases). Source material: lung tumor tissue. The CDR3 protein is CASSVSWGANYGYTF. DNA for the CDR3: TGTGCCAGCAGCGTAAGTTGGGGCGCAAACTATGGCTACACCTTC.